This entry features one T cell receptor (beta chain) sequence. Its antigen is not known. The germline V and J ends were trimmed by 6 bases and 0 bases, with 11 bases remaining between them. The CDR3 sequence is 13 residues long. CDR1 and CDR2 (germline): SQVTM, ANQGSEA. This specimen comes from a study of cytomegalovirus exposure and HLA in healthy donors. Whole-study findings and limits: Indistinguishable V segments, including TRBV6-2 and TRBV6-3, were excluded.

Primers included in the PCR were 60 Vbeta and 13 Jbeta primers. Assay used: immunoSEQ multiplex PCR; TCRdb lists only in-frame clones, some missing. The sample has around 150,000 clones, nearly 80% seen once. This chain uses TRBV29-1 with TRBJ1-2; D remains unclear. The source is a male donor in good health and CMV-seronegative. The specimen sequenced was PBMCs. Here the CDR3 reads CSVEGEANYGYTF. CDR3 sequence (DNA): TGCAGCGTCGAGGGTGAGGCTAACTATGGCTACACCTTC.